These 4 T cell receptor beta chains were all obtained from the same sample, sequenced in a study of T cell responses to AZD1222 COVID-19 vaccine. Some clones are missing from TCRdb's copy, which holds only in-frame ones; the method was immunoSEQ multiplex PCR. Counted here are approximately 50,000 clones, 75% to 90% occurring once; the ten biggest clones make up roughly 7.2%. The sample in question was peripheral blood, obtained 28 days after the second AZD1222 dose. The receptor source for this set is an adult who received the AZD1222 COVID-19 vaccine.

The chain couples TRBV7-6 to TRBJ2-2; 9 nucleotides line up with TRBD1. Germline-derived CDR1 and CDR2 are SGHVS and FNYEAQ. The CDR3 sequence is 16 residues long. V was pared by 6 bases and J by 4 bases, with 9 bases of the junction left unmatched. The CDR3 bases are TGTGCCAGCAGTCCAGACAGGGGGGGCGGCACCGGGGAGCTGTTTTTT. Protein sequence: CASSPDRGGGTGELFF.

The chain is built from TRBV19 and TRBJ1-2; a weak D match, TRBD1 (5 bases). The V and J ends lost 4 bases and 4 bases respectively, with 13 bases between them. This CDR3 comprises 14 residues. Per germline, CDR1 LNHDA and CDR2 SQIVND (reference sequence). CDR3 region: CASSKPGPGYGYTF. CDR3 bases: TGTGCCAGTAGTAAGCCGGGACCTGGCTATGGCTACACCTTC.

This clone was found a few times. J is TRBJ2-7 and V is TRBV4-3; D is undetermined. Looked up from germline, CDR1 is LGHNA and CDR2 is YSLEER. The V gene lost 0 bases and the J gene lost 0 bases, with 9 bases spanning the gap. There are 15 residues in the CDR3. CDR3 region: CASSQEMLISYEQYF. The CDR3 DNA is TGCGCCAGCAGCCAAGAAATGTTAATCTCCTACGAGCAGTACTTC.

The chain couples TRBV18 to TRBJ2-7, with unresolved D. The ends were cut back, 4 bases at V and 1 base at J, with 11 bases in the middle. The CDR3 is made up of 14 amino acids. Germline-derived CDR1 and CDR2 are KGHSH and LQKENI. CDR3 region: CASSQVGLSYEQYF. The CDR3 bases are TGTGCCAGCTCACAGGTTGGTCTATCCTACGAGCAGTACTTC.